The rows below give T cell receptor beta chains drawn from one sample of a study of regulatory and conventional T cells in RAG deficiency. Produced via immunoSEQ multiplex PCR; TCRdb's table is partial and in-frame only. The table records approximately 22,000 clones, nearly 96% of them present only once. These same records also appear under a second study, on regulatory T cells.

The sequencing input was CD25- CD4+ T cells sorted from blood. Source of these receptors: a human donor in good health. The CDR3 runs from the conserved cysteine through the conserved F or W. Each record gives: CDR3 DNA, CDR3 protein, clone size, CDR3 length, V gene, D gene, J gene. A D gene is named only where the DNA matches it firmly. Size values are once, few and many counts, or a class for expanded clones, and some rows have none.

TGTGCCAGCAGCTTGGATGGCGGTATAAGGGAGACCCAGTACTTC | CASSLDGGIRETQYF | - | 15 | TRBV7-2 | - | TRBJ2-5
TGTGCCAGCAGTGAATTGGCGCGGTTTCGTCAGCCCCAGCATTTT | CASSELARFRQPQHF | - | 15 | TRBV6-1 | - | TRBJ1-5
TGTGCCAGCCAGCGGGGGGGTTCCGGGGAGCTGTTTTTT | CASQRGGSGELFF | - | 13 | TRBV6-5 | TRBD2 | TRBJ2-2
TGCAGCGTCACCACAGGGTCCTGGAATTCACCCCTCCACTTT | CSVTTGSWNSPLHF | - | 14 | TRBV29-1 | - | TRBJ1-6
TGTGCCAGCAGTTACTCCTATCAGCCCCAGCATTTT | CASSYSYQPQHF | - | 12 | TRBV6-6 | - | TRBJ1-5
TGTGCCAGCAGTCGGGGTCGGGCCACAGATACGCAGTATTTT | CASSRGRATDTQYF | - | 14 | TRBV9 | - | TRBJ2-3
TGTGCCTGGAGTGTTCCAGGGGGCTTAGAATCACCCCTCCACTTT | CAWSVPGGLESPLHF | - | 15 | TRBV30 | TRBD1 | TRBJ1-6
TGTGCCACCAGCAGAGATCGCGGGACAGGGGTACATCAGCCCCAGCATTTT | CATSRDRGTGVHQPQHF | - | 17 | TRBV15 | TRBD1 | TRBJ1-5
TGTGCCAGCAGTCTCTATAATAATGAAAAACTGTTTTTT | CASSLYNNEKLFF | - | 13 | TRBV7-9 | - | TRBJ1-4
TGCGCCAGCAGCTTCGACAGGGGGGTTGGAGATACGCAGTATTTT | CASSFDRGVGDTQYF | - | 15 | TRBV5-1 | TRBD1 | TRBJ2-3
TGTGCCAGCAGCGTGTATTCAGGGTACGAGCAGTACTTC | CASSVYSGYEQYF | - | 13 | TRBV9 | - | TRBJ2-7
TGTGCCTGGAGCGACGGGAGTAATCAGCCCCAGCATTTT | CAWSDGSNQPQHF | once | 13 | TRBV30 | - | TRBJ1-5
TGCGCCAGCAGTCTCAATATATCCCGACACCCTGGCAATCAGCCCCAGCATTTT | CASSLNISRHPGNQPQHF | - | 18 | TRBV5-1 | - | TRBJ1-5
TGTGCCAGCTCACCAGGGGGACAGTCATCCCCTGGAAACACCATATATTTT | CASSPGGQSSPGNTIYF | - | 17 | TRBV18 | TRBD1 | TRBJ1-3
TGTGCCAGCAGCTTGGGACAGGGGGCGACAGATACGCAGTATTTT | CASSLGQGATDTQYF | - | 15 | TRBV5-6 | TRBD1 | TRBJ2-3
TGTGCCTGGAGTGTCGGGGTAGGGTCTGGCTACACCTTC | CAWSVGVGSGYTF | once | 13 | TRBV30 | - | TRBJ1-2
TGTGCCAGCCCCAAGGACAGGGCGGGCCGGGTTGGCTACACCTTC | CASPKDRAGRVGYTF | - | 15 | TRBV19 | TRBD1 | TRBJ1-2
TGCGCCAGCAGCTTGGGCGACGGGACAGGGAACTATGGCTACACCTTC | CASSLGDGTGNYGYTF | - | 16 | TRBV5-1 | TRBD1 | TRBJ1-2
TGTGCCACCAGCATCCGCGTCACAGATACGCAGTATTTT | CATSIRVTDTQYF | - | 13 | TRBV15 | - | TRBJ2-3
TGTGCCAGCAGCCAAGGACAGGGAAGAGATACGCAGTATTTT | CASSQGQGRDTQYF | - | 14 | TRBV5-4 | TRBD1 | TRBJ2-3
TGTGCCAGCAGCGCCCGGGGGGGCCTAGAGACCCAGTACTTC | CASSARGGLETQYF | - | 14 | TRBV9 | TRBD2 | TRBJ2-5
TGCGCCAGCAGCTTGACGGGACACCTAAACTATGGCTACACCTTC | CASSLTGHLNYGYTF | - | 15 | TRBV5-1 | - | TRBJ1-2
TGTGCCACCAGCAGCCTGAGGACAGGGACTGAAGCTTTCTTT | CATSSLRTGTEAFF | - | 14 | TRBV15 | TRBD1 | TRBJ1-1
TGTGCCAGCAGCGGGGGACAGGGCACCGGGGAGCTGTTTTTT | CASSGGQGTGELFF | - | 14 | TRBV9 | TRBD1 | TRBJ2-2
TGTGCCAGCTCACCCCTGGAGCCAGCAACTAATGAAAAACTGTTTTTT | CASSPLEPATNEKLFF | - | 16 | TRBV18 | - | TRBJ1-4
TGTGCCAGCAGTGAAAGCTGGTCAGGTCGGGAGCAGTTCTTC | CASSESWSGREQFF | - | 14 | TRBV6-1 | - | TRBJ2-1
TGTGCCACCAGCAGGATAACTGGACAGGGAATGGGCTACACCTTC | CATSRITGQGMGYTF | - | 15 | TRBV15 | TRBD1 | TRBJ1-2
TGCGCCAGCAGCCTAGGACTAGCGGGGGGACGCACAGATACGCAGTATTTT | CASSLGLAGGRTDTQYF | - | 17 | TRBV5-1 | TRBD2 | TRBJ2-3
TGTGCCAGCAGCTTGACAGGGGGGAGTTATGAGAGCTACGAGCAGTACTTC | CASSLTGGSYESYEQYF | - | 17 | TRBV5-6 | TRBD1 | TRBJ2-7
TGTGCCAGTAGTCGTACGGACACATTCTCTGGAAACACCATATATTTT | CASSRTDTFSGNTIYF | few | 16 | TRBV19 | - | TRBJ1-3
TGTGCTAGTGGTTTGGTACTGGGACAGGGGCCCCTCGCTTCCACAGATACGCAGTATTTT | CASGLVLGQGPLASTDTQYF | - | 20 | TRBV12-5 | TRBD1 | TRBJ2-3
TGTGCCAGCAGCCAGGCACTTTCCATCGGCTACACCTTC | CASSQALSIGYTF | - | 13 | TRBV6-5 | - | TRBJ1-2
TGTGCCAGCAGCCAAGCTACAGGGGGAAGCTATGGCTACACCTTC | CASSQATGGSYGYTF | - | 15 | TRBV14 | TRBD1 | TRBJ1-2
TGTGCCAGCAGTCGACAGGGGCCGCCCCCCTCCTATGGCTACACCTTC | CASSRQGPPPSYGYTF | once | 16 | TRBV27 | TRBD1 | TRBJ1-2
TGTGCCTGGAGGACTTGGGGGCTAAGAATATCGAGTGTTCTCTTT | CAWRTWGLRISSVLF | - | 15 | TRBV30 | - | TRBJ1-1
TGTGCCAGCAGTTTCTGGCCCGTAACGACAGATACGCAGTATTTT | CASSFWPVTTDTQYF | once | 15 | TRBV27 | - | TRBJ2-3
TGTGCCACCAGCAGGGGTGGACAGGGGGCCTATAATTCCCCCCTCCACTTT | CATSRGGQGAYNSPLHF | - | 17 | TRBV15 | TRBD1 | TRBJ1-6
TGTGCCAGCAGTCCACGGGACAGGGGCGTCGGGTACGCTTTCTTT | CASSPRDRGVGYAFF | - | 15 | TRBV27 | TRBD1 | TRBJ1-1
TGTGCCAGCAGCCGGATCGTCCGACGGGGAAGAGGATCACCCCTCCACTTT | CASSRIVRRGRGSPLHF | - | 17 | TRBV5-6 | - | TRBJ1-6
TGTGCCAGCAGTCCACGACCGGGACAGCTGATTTACAACCGCTCCTATAATTCCCCCCTCCACTTT | CASSPRPGQLIYNRSYNSPLHF | - | 22 | TRBV27 | TRBD1 | TRBJ1-6
TGTGCCACCAGCAGAGACCGCGGCTTCTCTGGAAACACCATATATTTT | CATSRDRGFSGNTIYF | - | 16 | TRBV15 | - | TRBJ1-3
TGTGCCAGCACCACTAGCGGGGGTTTGGGGTATGGCTACACCTTC | CASTTSGGLGYGYTF | - | 15 | TRBV7-2 | - | TRBJ1-2
TGTGCCTGGAGTGCGACAATCTTTGGCTACACCTTC | CAWSATIFGYTF | few | 12 | TRBV30 | - | TRBJ1-2
TGCAGCGTGACAGGGACTAATGAAAAACTGTTTTTT | CSVTGTNEKLFF | once | 12 | TRBV29-1 | TRBD1 | TRBJ1-4
TGTGCCAGCAGCCCCGAGGGGGAAACGGGCTCACCCCTCCACTTT | CASSPEGETGSPLHF | - | 15 | TRBV9 | - | TRBJ1-6
TGCGCCAGCAGCTTCGGAGGGCGGACGGAGGAGAACACTGAAGCTTTCTTT | CASSFGGRTEENTEAFF | - | 17 | TRBV5-1 | - | TRBJ1-1
TGCGCCAGCAGCTTTCGGGACAATGAGCAGTTCTTC | CASSFRDNEQFF | - | 12 | TRBV5-1 | - | TRBJ2-1
TGTGCCTGGACGCGCGGCAATCAGCCCCAGCATTTT | CAWTRGNQPQHF | once | 12 | TRBV30 | - | TRBJ1-5
TGTGCCAGCACCGGACAGCCGAACACCGGGGAGCTGTTTTTT | CASTGQPNTGELFF | - | 14 | TRBV9 | - | TRBJ2-2
TGTGCCAGCAGTACAGGGAGCAGCAATCAGCCCCAGCATTTT | CASSTGSSNQPQHF | - | 14 | TRBV28 | - | TRBJ1-5
TGCGCCAGCAGCCAAGAAGGTAGGAAGGGGCACAACTATGGCTACACCTTC | CASSQEGRKGHNYGYTF | - | 17 | TRBV4-3 | - | TRBJ1-2
TGCGCCAGCAGCCAAGAAACTAGCGGACAAGAGACCCAGTACTTC | CASSQETSGQETQYF | - | 15 | TRBV4-1 | TRBD2 | TRBJ2-5
TGTGCCAGCAGCTTGGATGCGGGGGCCTACAATGAGCAGTTCTTC | CASSLDAGAYNEQFF | - | 15 | TRBV5-6 | TRBD2 | TRBJ2-1